This TCR beta chain was documented in a study of Tregs in tolerant kidney transplant recipients. The study's findings and limits: Tolerant patients' donor-specific Tregs expanded beyond overall Tregs, suggesting antigen-driven growth.

The nonmyeloablative bone marrow transplants came from related graft donors, with transient mixed chimerism. Unstimulated regulatory T cells (CD4+CD25+CD127-), CD4+CD25- non-regulatory cells, CD4 and CD8 cells were FACS-sorted from thawed PBMCs. Worth noting for this clone: The antigen remains undetermined.

From germline, CDR1 is GTSNPN and CDR2 SVGIG (reference sequence). V lost 0 bases and J lost 7, with 13 bases in between. CDR3 length: 14 residues. Data came from immunoSEQ multiplex PCR; TCRdb stores just in-frame clones and leaves some out. The sample lists more than 70,000 clones, 90% to 95% occurring once. V usage is TRBV30 and J usage is TRBJ1-5; D might be TRBD1 (6 bases). The clonotype comes from a human patient who received a combined kidney and bone marrow transplant. Some T cells here may be from the graft donor. The sample in question was CD4+ T cells from blood (PBMCs), obtained 24 months after the transplant. CDR3 protein: CAWSVRGGRQPQHF. CDR3 bases: TGTGCCTGGAGTGTACGGGGGGGGCGGCAGCCCCAGCATTTT.